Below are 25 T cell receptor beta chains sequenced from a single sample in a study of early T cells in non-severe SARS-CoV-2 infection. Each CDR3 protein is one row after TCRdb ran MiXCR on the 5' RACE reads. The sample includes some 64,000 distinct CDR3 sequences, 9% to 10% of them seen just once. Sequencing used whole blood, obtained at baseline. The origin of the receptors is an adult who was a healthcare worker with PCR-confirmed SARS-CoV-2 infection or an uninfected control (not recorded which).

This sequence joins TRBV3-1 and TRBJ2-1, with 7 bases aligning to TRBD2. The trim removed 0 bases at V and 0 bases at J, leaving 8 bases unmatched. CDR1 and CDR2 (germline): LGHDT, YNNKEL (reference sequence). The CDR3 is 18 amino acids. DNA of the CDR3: TGTGCCAGCAGCCAAGATCCTCCAGCGGGAAGCTCCTACAATGAGCAGTTCTTC. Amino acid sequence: CASSQDPPAGSSYNEQFF.

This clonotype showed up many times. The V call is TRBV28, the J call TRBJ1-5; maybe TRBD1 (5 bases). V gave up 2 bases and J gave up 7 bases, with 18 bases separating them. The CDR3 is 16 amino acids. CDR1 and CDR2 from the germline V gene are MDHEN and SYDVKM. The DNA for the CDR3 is TGTGCCAGCAGTTTACGGGCTCTCCTAAGGGGACAGCCCCAGCATTTT. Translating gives CASSLRALLRGQPQHF.

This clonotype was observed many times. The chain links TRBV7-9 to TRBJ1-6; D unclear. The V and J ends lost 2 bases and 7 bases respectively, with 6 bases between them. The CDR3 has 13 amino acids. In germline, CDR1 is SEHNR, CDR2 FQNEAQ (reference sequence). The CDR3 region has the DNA TGTGCCAGCAGCTTAAGCGTGAATTCACCCCTCCACTTT. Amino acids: CASSLSVNSPLHF.

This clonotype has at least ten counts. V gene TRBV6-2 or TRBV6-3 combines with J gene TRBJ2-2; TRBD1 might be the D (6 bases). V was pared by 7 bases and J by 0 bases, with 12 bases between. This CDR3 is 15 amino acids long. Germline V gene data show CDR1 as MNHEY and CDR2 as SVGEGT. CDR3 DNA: TGTGCCAGCACCCGAGGGGGAGCGAACACCGGGGAGCTGTTTTTT. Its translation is CASTRGGANTGELFF.

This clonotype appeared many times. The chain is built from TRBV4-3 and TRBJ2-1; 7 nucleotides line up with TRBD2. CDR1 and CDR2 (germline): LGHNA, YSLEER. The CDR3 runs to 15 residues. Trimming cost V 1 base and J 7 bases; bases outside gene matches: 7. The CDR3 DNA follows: TGCGCCAGCAGCCAAGTGGGAGGGCCGAATAATGAGCAGTTCTTC. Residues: CASSQVGGPNNEQFF.

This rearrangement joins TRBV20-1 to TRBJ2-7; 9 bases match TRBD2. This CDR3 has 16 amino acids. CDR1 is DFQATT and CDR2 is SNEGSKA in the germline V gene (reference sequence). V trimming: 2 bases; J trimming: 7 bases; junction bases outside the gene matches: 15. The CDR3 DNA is TGCAGTGCTAGACGGGCTAGCGGGAATAATGAAAAAGAGCAGTACTTC. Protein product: CSARRASGNNEKEQYF.

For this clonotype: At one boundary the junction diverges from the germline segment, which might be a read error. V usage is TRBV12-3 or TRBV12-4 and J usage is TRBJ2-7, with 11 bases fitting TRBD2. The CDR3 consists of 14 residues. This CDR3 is CACSLTSGSREQYF. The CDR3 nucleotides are TGTGCCTGCAGTTTAACTAGCGGGAGCCGCGAGCAGTACTTC.

The CDR3 DNA reads as TGTGCCAGCAGTGGGGGTTGGTCACTCGAGCAGTACTTC. Its translation is CASSGGWSLEQYF. This chain uses TRBV12-3 or TRBV12-4 with TRBJ2-7; D may correspond to TRBD1 or TRBD2 (5 bases each). This CDR3 spans 13 amino acids. The V gene lost 5 bases and the J gene lost 6 bases, with 14 bases spanning the gap.

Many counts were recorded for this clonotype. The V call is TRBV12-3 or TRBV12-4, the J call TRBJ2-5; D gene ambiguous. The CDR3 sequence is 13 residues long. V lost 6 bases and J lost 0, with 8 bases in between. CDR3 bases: TGTGCCAGCAGCACCCGGGACCAAGAGACCCAGTACTTC. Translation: CASSTRDQETQYF.

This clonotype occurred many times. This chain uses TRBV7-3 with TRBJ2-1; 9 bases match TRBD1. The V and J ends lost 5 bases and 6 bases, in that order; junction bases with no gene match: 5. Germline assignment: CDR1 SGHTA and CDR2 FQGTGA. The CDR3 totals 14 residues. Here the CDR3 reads CASSPWTGANEQFF. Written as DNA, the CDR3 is TGTGCCAGCAGCCCCTGGACAGGGGCCAATGAGCAGTTCTTC. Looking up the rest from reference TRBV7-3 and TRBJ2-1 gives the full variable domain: GAGVSQTPSNKVTEKGKYVELRCDPISGHTALYWYRQSLGQGPEFLIYFQGTGAADDSGLPNDRFFAVRPEGSVSTLKIQRTERGDSAVYLCASSPWTGANEQFFGPGTRLTVL.

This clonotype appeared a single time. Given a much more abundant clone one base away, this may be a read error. CDR3 bases: TGCGCCAGCAGCCAATCAGGCGTGAGTGTAAGAGAGACCCAGTACTTC. This encodes CASSQSGVSVRETQYF. The chain couples TRBV5-1 to TRBJ2-5; D is uncertain. Germline CDR1 and CDR2: SGHRS and YFSETQ. The germline V and J ends were trimmed by 4 bases and 4 bases, with 20 bases remaining between them. The CDR3 loop spans 16 amino acids.

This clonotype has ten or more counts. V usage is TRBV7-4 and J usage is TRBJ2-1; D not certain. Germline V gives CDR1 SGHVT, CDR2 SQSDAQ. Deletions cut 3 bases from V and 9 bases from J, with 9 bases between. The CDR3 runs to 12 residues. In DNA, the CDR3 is TGTGCCAGCAGCTTTAAGGGATGTGAGCAGTTCTTC. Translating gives CASSFKGCEQFF. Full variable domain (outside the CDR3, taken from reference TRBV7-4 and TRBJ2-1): GAGVSQSPRYKVAKRGRDVALRCDSISGHVTLYWYRQTLGQGSEVLTYSQSDAQRDKSGRPSGRFSAERPERSVSTLKIQRTEQGDSAVYLCASSFKGCEQFFGPGTRLTVL.

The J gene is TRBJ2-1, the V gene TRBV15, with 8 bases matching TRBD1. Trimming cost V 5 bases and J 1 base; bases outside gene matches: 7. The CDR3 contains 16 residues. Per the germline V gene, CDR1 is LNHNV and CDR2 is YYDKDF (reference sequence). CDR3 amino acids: CATSDPGTGSYNEQFF. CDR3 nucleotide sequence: TGTGCCACCAGCGACCCCGGGACAGGTTCCTACAATGAGCAGTTCTTC.

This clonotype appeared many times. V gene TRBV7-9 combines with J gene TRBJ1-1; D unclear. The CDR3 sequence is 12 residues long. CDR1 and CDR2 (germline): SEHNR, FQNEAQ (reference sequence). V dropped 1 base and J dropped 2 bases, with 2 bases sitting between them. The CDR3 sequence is CASSLDNTEAFF. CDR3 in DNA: TGTGCCAGCAGCTTAGATAACACTGAAGCTTTCTTT.

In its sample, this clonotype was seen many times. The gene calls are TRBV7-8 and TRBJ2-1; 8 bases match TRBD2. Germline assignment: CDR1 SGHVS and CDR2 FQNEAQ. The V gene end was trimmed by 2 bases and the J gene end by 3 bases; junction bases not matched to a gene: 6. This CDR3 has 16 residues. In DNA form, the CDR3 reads TGTGCCAGCAGCTTAAGGACCGGGACTAGCTACAATGAGCAGTTCTTC. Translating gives CASSLRTGTSYNEQFF.

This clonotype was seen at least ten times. CDR3 amino acids: CASSFGDRGWLEQYF. Written as DNA, the CDR3 is TGTGCCAGCAGTTTCGGGGACAGGGGATGGTTGGAGCAGTACTTC. The chain employs TRBV12-3 or TRBV12-4 and TRBJ2-7; 10 bases are a match to TRBD1. This CDR3 is built from 15 residues. Trimming took 3 bases from V and 7 from J; bases not matched to a gene: 9.

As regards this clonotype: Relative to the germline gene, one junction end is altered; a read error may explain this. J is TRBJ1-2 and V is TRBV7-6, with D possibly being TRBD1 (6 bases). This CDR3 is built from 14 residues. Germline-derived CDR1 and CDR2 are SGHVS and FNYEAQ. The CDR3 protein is CASSPMTDSYGCTF. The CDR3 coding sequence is TGTGCCAGCAGCCCCATGACGGACAGCTATGGCTGCACCTTC.

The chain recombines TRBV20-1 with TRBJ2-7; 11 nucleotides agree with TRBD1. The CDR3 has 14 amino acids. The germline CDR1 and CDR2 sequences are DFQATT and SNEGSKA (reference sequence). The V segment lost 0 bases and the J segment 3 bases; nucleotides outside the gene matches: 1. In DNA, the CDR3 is TGCAGTGCTAGAGATGGGACAGGGGGCTACGAGCAGTACTTC. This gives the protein CSARDGTGGYEQYF.

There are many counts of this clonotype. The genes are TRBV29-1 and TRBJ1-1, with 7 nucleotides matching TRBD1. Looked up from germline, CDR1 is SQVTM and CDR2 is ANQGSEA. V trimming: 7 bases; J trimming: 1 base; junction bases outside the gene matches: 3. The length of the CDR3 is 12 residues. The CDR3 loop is CSGRQGNTEAFF. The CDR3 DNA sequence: TGCAGCGGCCGACAGGGGAACACTGAAGCTTTCTTT.

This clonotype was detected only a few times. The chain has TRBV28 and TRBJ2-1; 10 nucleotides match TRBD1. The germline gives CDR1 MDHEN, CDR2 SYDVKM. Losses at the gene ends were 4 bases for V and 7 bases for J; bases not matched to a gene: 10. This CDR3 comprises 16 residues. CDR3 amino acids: CASSSETGGLRNEQFF. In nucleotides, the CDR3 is TGTGCCAGCAGTTCGGAGACAGGGGGCTTGAGGAATGAGCAGTTCTTC.

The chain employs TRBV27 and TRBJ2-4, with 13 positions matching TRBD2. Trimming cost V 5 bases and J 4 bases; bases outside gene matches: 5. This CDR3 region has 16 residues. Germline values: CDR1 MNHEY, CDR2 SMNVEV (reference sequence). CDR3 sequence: CASSGGTSGKKNIQYF. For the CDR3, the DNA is TGTGCCAGCAGTGGCGGGACTAGCGGGAAAAAAAACATTCAGTACTTC.

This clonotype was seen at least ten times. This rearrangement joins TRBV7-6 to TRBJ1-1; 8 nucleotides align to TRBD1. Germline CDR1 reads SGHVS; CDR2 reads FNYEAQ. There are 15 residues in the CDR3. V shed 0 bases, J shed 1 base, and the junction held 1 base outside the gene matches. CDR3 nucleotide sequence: TGTGCCAGCAGCTTAGCCGGGACAGGGAACACTGAAGCTTTCTTT. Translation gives CASSLAGTGNTEAFF. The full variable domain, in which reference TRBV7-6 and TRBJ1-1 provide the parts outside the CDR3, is GAGVSQSPRYKVTKRGQDVALRCDPISGHVSLYWYRQALGQGPEFLTYFNYEAQQDKSGLPNDRFSAERPEGSISTLTIQRTEQRDSAMYRCASSLAGTGNTEAFFGQGTRLTVV.

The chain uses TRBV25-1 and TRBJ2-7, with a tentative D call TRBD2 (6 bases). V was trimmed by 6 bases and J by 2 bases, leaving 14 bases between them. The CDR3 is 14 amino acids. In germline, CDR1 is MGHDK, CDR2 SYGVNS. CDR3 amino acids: CASSAGYRTYEQYF. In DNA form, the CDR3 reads TGTGCCAGCAGCGCGGGGTACCGAACCTACGAGCAGTACTTC.

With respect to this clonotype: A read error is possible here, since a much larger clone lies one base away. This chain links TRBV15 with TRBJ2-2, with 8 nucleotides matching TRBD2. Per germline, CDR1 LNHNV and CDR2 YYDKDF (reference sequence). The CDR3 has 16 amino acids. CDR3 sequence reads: CATSKRGPEAPGDLFF. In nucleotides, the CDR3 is TGTGCCACCAGCAAGCGGGGGCCCGAGGCGCCCGGGGATCTGTTTTTT.

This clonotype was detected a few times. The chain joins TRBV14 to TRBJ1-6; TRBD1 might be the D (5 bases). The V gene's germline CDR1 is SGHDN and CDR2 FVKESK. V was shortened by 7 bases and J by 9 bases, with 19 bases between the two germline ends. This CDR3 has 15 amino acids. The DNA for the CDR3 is TGTGCCAGCAAGTTGTCGAGGGACGGCCTTTCACCCCTCCACTTT. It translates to CASKLSRDGLSPLHF.